This TCR beta chain was retrieved from a study of cytomegalovirus exposure and HLA in healthy donors. General study findings and limits: It was about 150 TCR beta chains that were listed as cytomegalovirus-associated. Presence/absence analyses rested on an assumption that sequencing depth was roughly uniform across donors. Follow-up analysis later connected one missense variant in DCLRE1C with trimming of TCR beta V- and J-genes.

The PCR employed 60 Vbeta primers together with 13 Jbeta primers. In the study's own analysis: The count from a later analysis was tens of millions of unique TCR beta chains, some 9.9 million of them shared. Sequencing was performed with immunoSEQ multiplex PCR; in TCRdb, only in-frame clones are kept and a portion is missing. D and trimming were read from the DNA, whereas the V and J calls and clone size are those reported in that table. The sample yields 150,000 to 200,000 clones, around 74% seen once. This clone was recorded a few times. The antigen is unknown. The origin of this receptor is a female donor in good health and CMV-seronegative. Input material: PBMCs.

CDR3 sequence reads: CASSFNRAHEQYF. In DNA form, the CDR3 reads TGTGCCAGCAGTTTTAACAGGGCCCACGAGCAGTACTTC. V gene TRBV27 combines with J gene TRBJ2-7; TRBD1 might be the D (6 bases). Germline assignment: CDR1 MNHEY and CDR2 SMNVEV (reference sequence). Trimming stripped 3 bases from V and 5 bases from J, with 11 bases between. The CDR3 is made up of 13 amino acids.